The 5 T cell receptor beta chains listed next were all sequenced from one sample in a study of a mutant IDH1 vaccine in newly diagnosed glioma (dated by TCRdb to about 2021). These receptors' antigens are unknown. Libraries came from the immunoSEQ multiplex PCR assay. Imported from immuneACCESS, the table was reduced by TCRdb to in-frame sequences with V and J called. These copies leave out some clones; in studies compared against another copy, an unresolved V gene accounts for under half, and the cause of the remainder is not known. This sample lists about 75,000 clones; roughly nine tenths were detected once. The ten largest clones add up to roughly 0.5% of the sample. This sample's time point label indicates: week 5, during vaccination. A 20-mer mutant IDH1 peptide at 300 micrograms in Montanide made up each vaccine dose, which was injected subcutaneously together with topical imiquimod. The material was PBMCs, obtained from a glioma patient whose treatment included an IDH1 peptide vaccine. The receptors come from a woman in her forties or fifties with glioma.

The chain couples TRBV5-4 to TRBJ2-2; 8 nucleotides align to TRBD2. Trimming removed 4 bases from V and 1 base from J; junction bases left unmatched: 3. This CDR3 has 15 residues. The germline V gene has CDR1 SGHNT and CDR2 YYREEE (reference sequence). CDR3 nucleotides: TGTGCCAGCAGCGGGGGACTAGGGAACACCGGGGAGCTGTTTTTT. Translated, it gives CASSGGLGNTGELFF.

This chain links TRBV2 with TRBJ2-3; no firm D call. V was cut by 6 bases and J by 6 bases, with 10 bases left in between. Germline assignment: CDR1 SNHLY and CDR2 FYNNEI. This CDR3 comprises 12 residues. The CDR3: CASRPSSDTQYF. In DNA, the CDR3 is TGTGCCAGCAGGCCATCGAGTGATACGCAGTATTTT.

This chain joins TRBV5-1 and TRBJ1-2; no definite D call. The CDR3 length is 15 residues. Per the germline V gene, CDR1 is SGHRS and CDR2 is YFSETQ. With 0 bases removed from V and 2 bases from J, the gap between germline ends came to 11 bases. CDR3 DNA sequence: TGCGCCAGCAGCTTGGGGGGATCTGACAACTATGGCTACACCTTC. Residues: CASSLGGSDNYGYTF.

The V call is TRBV7-9, the J call TRBJ2-7; TRBD1 agrees at 7 bases. The J segment lost 6 bases and the V segment lost 6 bases, leaving 2 bases of the junction unmatched. Germline-derived CDR1 and CDR2 are SEHNR and FQNEAQ (reference sequence). The CDR3 loop spans 11 amino acids. CDR3 bases: TGTGCCAGCAGGCGACAGGGCGAGCAGTACTTC. It is translated as CASRRQGEQYF.

V gene TRBV5-5 combines with J gene TRBJ1-5; the D is unclear. Germline loops: CDR1 SGHKS, CDR2 YYEKEE (reference sequence). This CDR3 has 16 amino acids. V lost 3 bases and J lost 0, with 13 bases in between. As DNA, the CDR3 is TGTGCCAGCAGCTCCACCTGGGCCCATAGCAATCAGCCCCAGCATTTT. Residues: CASSSTWAHSNQPQHF.